One and the same sample provided the 26 T cell receptor beta chains below, sequenced in a study of blood T cell repertoires in COVID-19. Assay: immunoSEQ multiplex PCR; the TCRdb copy retains only in-frame clones and omits some. Here the sample spans about 210,000 clones, about 91% being singletons. Sequencing was done on a sample of peripheral blood. The receptors were gathered from a man in his thirties or forties with acute or convalescent COVID-19.

CDR3 protein: CASSHTGNQPQHF. The CDR3 bases are TGTGCCAGCAGCCATACAGGGAATCAGCCCCAGCATTTT. The rearrangement uses TRBV27 and TRBJ1-5, with D perhaps matching TRBD1 (6 bases). The V gene's germline CDR1 is MNHEY and CDR2 SMNVEV (reference sequence). The CDR3 is made up of 13 amino acids. V shed 6 bases and J shed 4 bases, with 10 bases lying between them.

The chain couples TRBV4-1 to TRBJ1-5; no clear D. The CDR3 is 16 residues long. V gave up 0 bases and J gave up 6 bases, with 15 bases separating them. Germline V lookup: CDR1 MGHRA, CDR2 YSYEKL. CDR3 DNA sequence: TGCGCCAGCAGCCAAGAGGGCAGAACGCGTGGTCAGCCCCAGCATTTT. Translating it yields CASSQEGRTRGQPQHF.

The chain couples TRBV18 to TRBJ1-2; TRBD1 aligns across 9 bases. The germline CDR1 and CDR2 sequences are KGHSH and LQKENI. The CDR3 sequence is 15 residues long. With V trimmed by 5 bases and J by 6 bases, 10 bases remained unmatched. CDR3 sequence: CASSASGTGSNGYTF. CDR3 DNA: TGTGCCAGCTCAGCCTCCGGGACAGGGTCGAATGGCTACACCTTC.

This clone has a single count. The genes are TRBV28 and TRBJ1-2, with TRBD1 matching 8 bases. CDR1 is MDHEN and CDR2 is SYDVKM in the germline V gene. The length of the CDR3 is 13 residues. The junction had 12 bases not matched to a gene; V was cut back by 10 bases and J by 8 bases. The CDR3 region is CATLMQGARGYTF. Written as DNA, the CDR3 is TGTGCCACCTTGATGCAGGGGGCTAGGGGCTACACCTTC.

V usage is TRBV7-8 and J usage is TRBJ2-1; D might be TRBD2 (6 bases). The CDR3 has 16 amino acids. Germline V gene data show CDR1 as SGHVS and CDR2 as FQNEAQ. The V end lost 3 bases, the J end lost 4 bases, and 16 bases lay between the germline ends. CDR3 residues: CASSFISGRGYNEQFF. The CDR3 DNA follows: TGTGCCAGCAGCTTCATAAGCGGGCGGGGATACAATGAGCAGTTCTTC.

The chain couples TRBV5-5 to TRBJ1-5; 8 bases match TRBD1. CDR1 is SGHKS, CDR2 YYEKEE, per germline (reference sequence). Trimming took 0 bases from V and 7 from J; bases not matched to a gene: 9. The CDR3 loop spans 16 amino acids. The CDR3 reads CASSLGGDRSWQPQHF. The CDR3 DNA reads TGTGCCAGCAGCTTGGGGGGGGACAGGTCTTGGCAGCCCCAGCATTTT.

The chain carries TRBV2 and TRBJ2-4, with D hard to call. In germline, CDR1 is SNHLY, CDR2 FYNNEI. The CDR3 totals 13 residues. V was pared by 7 bases and J by 4 bases, with 11 bases between. The CDR3 loop reads CASTTVPKNIQYF. The CDR3, as DNA: TGTGCCAGCACTACGGTTCCAAAAAACATTCAGTACTTC.

The chain is built from TRBV9 and TRBJ2-2, with TRBD1 as a possible D gene (6 bases). The length of the CDR3 is 14 residues. Between the trimmed V and J ends, which lost 3 bases and 8 bases, there was a span of 14 bases. Germline V gene data show CDR1 as SGDLS and CDR2 as YYNGEE. The CDR3 spells CASSGASGAGELFF. CDR3 sequence (DNA): TGTGCCAGCAGCGGGGCGTCAGGGGCGGGGGAGCTGTTTTTT.

The genes are TRBV5-1 and TRBJ2-7; 9 bases are a match to TRBD2. Germline CDR1 SGHRS, CDR2 YFSETQ. The trim removed 0 bases at V and 0 bases at J, leaving 4 bases unmatched. The CDR3 is made up of 16 amino acids. CDR3 in amino acids: CASSLGASGNSYEQYF. Written as DNA, the CDR3 is TGCGCCAGCAGCTTGGGGGCTAGCGGGAACTCCTACGAGCAGTACTTC. Variable domain in full (rest from reference TRBV5-1 and TRBJ2-7): KAGVTQTPRYLIKTRGQQVTLSCSPISGHRSVSWYQQTPGQGLQFLFEYFSETQRNKGNFPGRFSGRQFSNSRSEMNVSTLELGDSALYLCASSLGASGNSYEQYFGPGTRLTVT.

The CDR3 nucleotides are TGTGCCAGCAGCAAACAGGGGTGGACTGAAGCTTTCTTT. Protein sequence: CASSKQGWTEAFF. The chain is built from TRBV6-5 and TRBJ1-1; 7 nucleotides line up with TRBD1. This CDR3 spans 13 amino acids. V lost 6 bases and J lost 5; bases outside the gene matches: 6. Germline V gene sequence: CDR1 MNHEY, CDR2 SVGAGI.

The chain carries TRBV5-4 and TRBJ2-1, with 11 bases fitting TRBD2. The CDR3 is 15 amino acids. The germline V gene encodes CDR1 SGHNT and CDR2 YYREEE (reference sequence). The V gene end was trimmed by 0 bases and the J gene end by 7 bases; junction bases not matched to a gene: 3. This chain's CDR3 is CASSLGTSGWNEQFF. The CDR3, as DNA: TGTGCCAGCAGCTTGGGGACTAGCGGGTGGAATGAGCAGTTCTTC.

The chain has TRBV6-5 and TRBJ2-1; TRBD2 matches 7 bases. J lost 0 bases, V lost 6 bases, and 2 bases had no gene match. The CDR3 spans 14 residues. Germline V gives CDR1 MNHEY, CDR2 SVGAGI. The DNA for the CDR3 is TGTGCCAGCAGACGGACTAGCTCCTACAATGAGCAGTTCTTC. Protein: CASRRTSSYNEQFF.

The rearrangement uses TRBV30 and TRBJ1-4, with TRBD1 as a possible D gene (5 bases). Germline CDR1 is GTSNPN and CDR2 is SVGIG (reference sequence). Deletions cut 5 bases from V and 5 bases from J, with 12 bases between. This CDR3 comprises 13 residues. In DNA, the CDR3 is TGTGCCTGGGCGCGGACACGGAATGAAAAACTGTTTTTT. Encoded protein: CAWARTRNEKLFF.

This clone was recorded once. This chain's CDR3 is CASSPPRTGEPGRETQYF. In nucleotides, the CDR3 is TGTGCCAGCTCACCACCGAGGACAGGGGAGCCGGGTCGGGAGACCCAGTACTTC. V usage is TRBV18 and J usage is TRBJ2-5; 9 nucleotides align to TRBD1. Germline V gene lookup returns CDR1 KGHSH and CDR2 LQKENI. This CDR3 has 18 amino acids. The trim removed 0 bases at V and 5 bases at J, leaving 13 bases unmatched.

The J gene is TRBJ1-4, the V gene TRBV29-1; D not resolved. The CDR3 runs 12 residues. V was pared by 5 bases and J by 5 bases, with 9 bases between. Germline V gives CDR1 SQVTM, CDR2 ANQGSEA. The CDR3 here is CSVQYGNEKLFF. The CDR3 nucleotides are TGCAGCGTTCAGTACGGGAATGAAAAACTGTTTTTT.

The chain has TRBV20-1 and TRBJ1-1, with 10 bases identical to TRBD1. This CDR3 region has 15 residues. Trimming at V came to 3 bases and at J to 7 bases, leaving 11 bases not matched to a gene. Looked up from germline, CDR1 is DFQATT and CDR2 is SNEGSKA (reference sequence). CDR3 DNA: TGCAGTGCTAGTCCGGACAGGGGGGGTGTGATTGAAGCTTTCTTT. This sequence encodes CSASPDRGGVIEAFF.

The count of this clone is one. The chain has TRBV19 and TRBJ1-4; D is undetermined. This CDR3 is 13 amino acids long. Germline lookup yields CDR1 LNHDA and CDR2 SQIVND (reference sequence). The ends were cut back, 6 bases at V and 5 bases at J, with 10 bases in the middle. As DNA, the CDR3 is TGTGCCAGTAGACGACATCTCAATGAAAAACTGTTTTTT. Translating gives CASRRHLNEKLFF. Filled out from reference TRBV19 and TRBJ1-4, the complete variable domain reads DGGITQSPKYLFRKEGQNVTLSCEQNLNHDAMYWYRQDPGQGLRLIYYSQIVNDFQKGDIAEGYSVSREKKESFPLTVTSAQKNPTAFYLCASRRHLNEKLFFGSGTQLSVL.

The chain employs TRBV28 and TRBJ1-5, with 9 nucleotides matching TRBD1. The CDR3 spans 17 residues. V dropped 2 bases and J dropped 0; count of bases not matched to a gene: 5. Germline V gene data show CDR1 as MDHEN and CDR2 as SYDVKM. DNA for the CDR3: TGTGCCAGCAGTTTAGGACAGGGGCGAAATAGCAATCAGCCCCAGCATTTT. Residues: CASSLGQGRNSNQPQHF.

This clone was seen a handful of times. The CDR3 coding sequence is TGTGCCAGCAGCTTAGCTGCTAGCGGGAGTAATGAGCAGTACTTC. This gives the protein CASSLAASGSNEQYF. This chain joins TRBV7-2 and TRBJ2-7, with 10 bases that match TRBD2. The CDR3 sequence is 15 residues long. Germline V gene lookup returns CDR1 SGHTA and CDR2 FQGNSA. J gave up 7 bases and V 0 bases, and 6 bases lay outside the gene matches. The full variable domain, rest sourced from reference TRBV7-2 and TRBJ2-7, is GAGVSQSPSNKVTEKGKDVELRCDPISGHTALYWYRQSLGQGLEFLIYFQGNSAPDKSGLPSDRFSAERTGGSVSTLTIQRTQQEDSAVYLCASSLAASGSNEQYFGPGTRLTVT.

The rearrangement uses TRBV4-2 and TRBJ1-1; D is ambiguous. The germline V gene encodes CDR1 LGHNA and CDR2 YNFKEQ. This CDR3 contains 15 residues. Trimming stripped 2 bases from V and 3 bases from J, with 13 bases between. For the CDR3, the DNA is TGTGCCAGCAGCCAAAACGCTCAGAGGGACACTGAAGCTTTCTTT. Its translation is CASSQNAQRDTEAFF.

This rearrangement joins TRBV28 to TRBJ2-5, with TRBD2 identical over 12 bases. Germline assignment: CDR1 MDHEN and CDR2 SYDVKM. The trim removed 3 bases at V and 2 bases at J, leaving 10 bases unmatched. The CDR3 sequence is 18 residues long. CDR3 loop: CASSFGRLAGVRQETQYF. CDR3 in DNA: TGTGCCAGCAGTTTTGGGAGACTAGCGGGAGTTCGACAAGAGACCCAGTACTTC.

This clone appeared a few times. The CDR3 sequence: CASSQGLHGYTF. For the CDR3, the DNA is TGTGCCAGCAGCCAGGGACTCCATGGCTACACCTTC. This chain connects TRBV11-2 to TRBJ1-2; D may be TRBD1 (5 bases). Looked up from germline, CDR1 is SGHAT and CDR2 is FQNNGV. The germline V and J ends were trimmed by 5 bases and 6 bases, with 10 bases remaining between them. This CDR3 contains 12 residues. The variable domain in full, completed from reference TRBV11-2 and TRBJ1-2, reads EAGVAQSPRYKIIEKRQSVAFWCNPISGHATLYWYQQILGQGPKLLIQFQNNGVVDDSQLPKDRFSAERLKGVDSTLKIQPAKLEDSAVYLCASSQGLHGYTFGSGTRLTVV.

The chain couples TRBV7-2 to TRBJ2-7; weak D call: TRBD1 (5 bases). The germline gives CDR1 SGHTA, CDR2 FQGNSA. V was shortened by 5 bases and J by 6 bases, with 17 bases between the two germline ends. The CDR3 is 14 residues long. The CDR3 region has the DNA TGTGCCAGCAGCAAAAAGGGGTTATATGGCGAGCAGTACTTC. It codes for CASSKKGLYGEQYF.

The J gene is TRBJ2-3, the V gene TRBV5-5; perhaps TRBD2 as D (6 bases). CDR1 and CDR2 (germline): SGHKS, YYEKEE (reference sequence). There are 16 residues in the CDR3. V lost 7 bases, J lost 9 bases, and 27 bases lay in between. CDR3 region: CASVPAGRPGVITQYF. The CDR3 region has the DNA TGTGCCAGCGTCCCTGCGGGCCGACCGGGGGTGATCACGCAGTATTTT.

The chain carries TRBV3-1 (or the pseudogene TRBV3-2) and TRBJ2-3, with a tentative D call TRBD2 (5 bases). V was trimmed by 4 bases and J by 0 bases, leaving 11 bases between them. The CDR3 runs to 15 residues. Germline CDR1 is LGHDT and CDR2 is YNNKEL (reference sequence). The CDR3 sequence is CASSRRDLSTDTQYF. DNA for the CDR3: TGTGCCAGCAGCCGCCGGGATTTGAGCACAGATACGCAGTATTTT.

This chain links TRBV6-5 with TRBJ1-2; unclear D gene. V lost 5 bases to trimming and J lost 7 bases, with 14 bases between them. This CDR3 comprises 13 residues. Per the germline V gene, CDR1 is MNHEY and CDR2 is SVGAGI. The CDR3: CASSNPFPLGYTF. The CDR3 DNA reads TGTGCCAGCAGTAACCCGTTCCCACTTGGCTACACCTTC.